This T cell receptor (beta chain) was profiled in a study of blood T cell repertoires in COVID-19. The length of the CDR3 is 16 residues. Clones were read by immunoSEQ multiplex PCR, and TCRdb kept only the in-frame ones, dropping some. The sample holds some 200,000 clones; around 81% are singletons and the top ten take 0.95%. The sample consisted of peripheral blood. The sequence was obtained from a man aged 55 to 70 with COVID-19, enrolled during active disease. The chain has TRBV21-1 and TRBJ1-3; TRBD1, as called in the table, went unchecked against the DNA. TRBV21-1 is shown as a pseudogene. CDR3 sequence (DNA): TGTGCCAGCAGCTCCGACAGGGGAGGTGATGGAAACACCATATATTTT. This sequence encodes CASSSDRGGDGNTIYF.